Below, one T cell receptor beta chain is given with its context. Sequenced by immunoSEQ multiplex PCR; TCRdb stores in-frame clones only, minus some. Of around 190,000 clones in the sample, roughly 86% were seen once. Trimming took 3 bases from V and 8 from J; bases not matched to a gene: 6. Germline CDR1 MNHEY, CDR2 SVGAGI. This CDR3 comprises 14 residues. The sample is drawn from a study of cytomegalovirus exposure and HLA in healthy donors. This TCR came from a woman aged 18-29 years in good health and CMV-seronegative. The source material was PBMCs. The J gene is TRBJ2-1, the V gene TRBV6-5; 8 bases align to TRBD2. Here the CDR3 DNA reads TGTGCCAGCAGTTATGGGACTAGTATCTATGAGCAGTTCTTC. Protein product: CASSYGTSIYEQFF.